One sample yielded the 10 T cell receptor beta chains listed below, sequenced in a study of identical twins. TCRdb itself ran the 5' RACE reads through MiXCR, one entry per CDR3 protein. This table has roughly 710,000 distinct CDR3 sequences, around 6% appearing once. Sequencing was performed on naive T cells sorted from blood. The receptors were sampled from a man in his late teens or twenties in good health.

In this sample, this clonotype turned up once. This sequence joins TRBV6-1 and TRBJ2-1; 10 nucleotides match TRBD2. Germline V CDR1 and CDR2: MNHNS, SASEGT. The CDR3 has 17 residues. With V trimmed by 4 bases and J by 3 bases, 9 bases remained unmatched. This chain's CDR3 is CASSADGWTSGYNEQFF. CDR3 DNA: TGTGCCAGCAGTGCGGACGGGTGGACTAGCGGCTACAATGAGCAGTTCTTC.

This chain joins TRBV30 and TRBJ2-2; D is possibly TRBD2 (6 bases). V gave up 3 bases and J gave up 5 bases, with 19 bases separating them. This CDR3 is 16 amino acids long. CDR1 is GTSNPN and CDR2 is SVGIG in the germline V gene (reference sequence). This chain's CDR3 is CAWRRVGGGPTGELFF. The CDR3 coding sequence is TGTGCCTGGAGGCGAGTGGGCGGAGGGCCTACCGGGGAGCTGTTTTTT.

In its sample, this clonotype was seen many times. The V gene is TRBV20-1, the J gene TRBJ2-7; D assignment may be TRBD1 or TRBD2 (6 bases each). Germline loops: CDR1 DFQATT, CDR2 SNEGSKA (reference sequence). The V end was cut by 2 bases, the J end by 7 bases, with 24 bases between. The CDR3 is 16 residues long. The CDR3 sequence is CSARPRLGGLAREQYF. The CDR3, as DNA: TGCAGTGCTAGACCCCGATTAGGGGGGCTGGCTCGGGAGCAGTACTTC.

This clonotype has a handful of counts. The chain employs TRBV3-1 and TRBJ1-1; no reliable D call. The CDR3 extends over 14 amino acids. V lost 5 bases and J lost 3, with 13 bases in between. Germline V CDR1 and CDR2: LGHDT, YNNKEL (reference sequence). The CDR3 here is CASSSRAGDTEAFF. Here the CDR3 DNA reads TGTGCCAGCAGCTCGAGGGCCGGGGACACTGAAGCTTTCTTT.

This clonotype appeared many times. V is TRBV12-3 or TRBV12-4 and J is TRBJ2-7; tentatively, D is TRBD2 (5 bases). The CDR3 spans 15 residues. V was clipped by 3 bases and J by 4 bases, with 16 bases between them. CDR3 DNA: TGTGCCAGCAGTTTTAAGGGATATAGCGATTACGAGCAGTACTTC. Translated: CASSFKGYSDYEQYF.

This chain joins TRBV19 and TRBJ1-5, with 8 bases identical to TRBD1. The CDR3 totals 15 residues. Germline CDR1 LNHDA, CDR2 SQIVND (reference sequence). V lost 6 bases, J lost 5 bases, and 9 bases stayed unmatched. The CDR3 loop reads CASRIPGRGHQPQHF. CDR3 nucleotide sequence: TGTGCCAGTAGGATCCCGGGCAGGGGGCATCAGCCCCAGCATTTT.

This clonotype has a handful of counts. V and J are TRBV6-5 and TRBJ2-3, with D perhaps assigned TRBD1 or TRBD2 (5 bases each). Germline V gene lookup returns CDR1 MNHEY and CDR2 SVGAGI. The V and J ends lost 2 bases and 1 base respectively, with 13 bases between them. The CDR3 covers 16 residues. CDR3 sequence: CASSYMGEWGTDTQYF. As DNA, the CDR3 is TGTGCCAGCAGTTACATGGGGGAGTGGGGCACAGATACGCAGTATTTT.

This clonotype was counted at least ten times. The CDR3 is CASSLGRRSTDTQYF. In nucleotides, the CDR3 is TGTGCCAGCAGCCTGGGCAGAAGGAGCACAGATACGCAGTATTTT. The genes are TRBV7-9 and TRBJ2-3; D unclear. Germline V gene sequence: CDR1 SEHNR, CDR2 FQNEAQ (reference sequence). This CDR3 has 15 residues. V gave up 5 bases and J gave up 0 bases, with 12 bases separating them.

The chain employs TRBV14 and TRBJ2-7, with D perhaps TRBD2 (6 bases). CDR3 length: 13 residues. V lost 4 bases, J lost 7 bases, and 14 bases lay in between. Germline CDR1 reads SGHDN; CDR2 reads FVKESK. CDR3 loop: CASSPVQGGEQYF. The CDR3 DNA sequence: TGTGCCAGCAGCCCGGTTCAGGGAGGAGAGCAGTACTTC.

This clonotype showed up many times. CDR3 sequence: CASSEGLLPRNEQFF. In DNA, the CDR3 is TGTGCCAGCAGCGAGGGCCTACTACCTCGAAATGAGCAGTTCTTC. The rearrangement links TRBV9 to TRBJ2-1; no reliable D call. Per the germline V gene, CDR1 is SGDLS and CDR2 is YYNGEE. Trimming cost V 3 bases and J 7 bases, with 17 bases left between them. This CDR3 spans 15 amino acids. Complete variable domain (other parts from reference TRBV9 and TRBJ2-1): DSGVTQTPKHLITATGQRVTLRCSPRSGDLSVYWYQQSLDQGLQFLIQYYNGEERAKGNILERFSAQQFPDLHSELNLSSLELGDSALYFCASSEGLLPRNEQFFGPGTRLTVL.